These 23 T cell receptor beta chains were sequenced from one sample in a study of shared clonotypes between healthy human individuals. Here immunoSEQ multiplex PCR was the method, and the copy in TCRdb shows in-frame clones only, minus some. The table has hundreds of thousands of clones, around 95% seen once. Selected positively for CCR7 and CD45RO-negative, naive CD8 cells excluded terminally differentiated effector memory CD45RA+ cells. Source material: naive CD8+ T cells sorted from blood. The receptors derive from a woman aged 30 to 39 in good health.

The chain recombines TRBV28 with TRBJ2-5, with 7 positions matching TRBD2. J was trimmed by 5 bases and V by 10 bases; bases with no gene match: 10. The CDR3 extends over 13 amino acids. Germline values: CDR1 MDHEN, CDR2 SYDVKM. The CDR3 here is CATSGGPWETQYF. As DNA, the CDR3 is TGTGCCACTTCGGGGGGTCCCTGGGAGACCCAGTACTTC. Filled out from reference TRBV28 and TRBJ2-5, the complete variable domain reads DVKVTQSSRYLVKRTGEKVFLECVQDMDHENMFWYRQDPGLGLRLIYFSYDVKMKEKGDIPEGYSVSREKKERFSLILESASTNQTSMYLCATSGGPWETQYFGPGTRLLVL.

The chain links TRBV28 to TRBJ1-5; no reliable D call. The CDR3 is made up of 18 amino acids. V was cut by 7 bases and J by 1 base, with 23 bases left in between. Germline assignment: CDR1 MDHEN and CDR2 SYDVKM. Here the CDR3 reads CASTPAGQLLDSNQPQHF. The DNA for the CDR3 is TGTGCCAGCACCCCGGCGGGCCAACTGTTGGACAGCAATCAGCCCCAGCATTTT.

As regards this clone: The same CDR3 also results from other DNA sequences found in this sample. The gene calls are TRBV27 and TRBJ1-5; D might be TRBD1 (5 bases). The V end was cut by 3 bases, the J end by 2 bases, with 8 bases between. Germline values: CDR1 MNHEY, CDR2 SMNVEV (reference sequence). There are 14 residues in the CDR3. The CDR3 region is CASSLVGGNQPQHF. CDR3 nucleotides: TGTGCCAGCAGTTTGGTAGGGGGCAATCAGCCCCAGCATTTT.

The genes are TRBV2 and TRBJ1-1; the match to TRBD1 covers 9 bases. The CDR3 runs to 16 residues. Germline values: CDR1 SNHLY, CDR2 FYNNEI. V gave up 6 bases and J gave up 0 bases; unmatched junction bases: 8. CDR3 bases: TGTGCCAGCAGACCTATAAACAGGGGGCTGAACACTGAAGCTTTCTTT. This translates into CASRPINRGLNTEAFF.

Remarks on this clone: In the same sample, other DNA sequences code for this CDR3. This chain uses TRBV9 with TRBJ2-1, with D unclear. The ends were cut back, 0 bases at V and 5 bases at J, with 6 bases in the middle. Looked up from germline, CDR1 is SGDLS and CDR2 is YYNGEE. The CDR3 consists of 13 residues. CDR3 sequence reads: CASSVGRNNEQFF. The CDR3 DNA reads as TGTGCCAGCAGCGTAGGCAGGAACAATGAGCAGTTCTTC. Based on the CDR3 plus reference TRBV9 and TRBJ2-1, the full variable domain is DSGVTQTPKHLITATGQRVTLRCSPRSGDLSVYWYQQSLDQGLQFLIQYYNGEERAKGNILERFSAQQFPDLHSELNLSSLELGDSALYFCASSVGRNNEQFFGPGTRLTVL.

The gene calls are TRBV7-2 and TRBJ1-3; D call uncertain. CDR1 and CDR2 from the germline V gene are SGHTA and FQGNSA. The CDR3 runs 15 residues. Trimming removed 1 base at V and 0 bases at J, with 7 bases between. In DNA form, the CDR3 reads TGTGCCAGCAGCTTAGAACCCTCCTCTGGAAACACCATATATTTT. Translated, it gives CASSLEPSSGNTIYF.

The DNA of the CDR3 is TGTGCGCAGAAGACGGCGGGCGGGAGTTATTTCGATGAGCAGTTCTTC. Amino acid sequence: CAQKTAGGSYFDEQFF. The genes are TRBV5-3 and TRBJ2-1; 7 nucleotides agree with TRBD2. TRBV5-3 is an ORF; its function is uncertain. This CDR3 has 16 amino acids.

The chain joins TRBV4-2 to TRBJ2-7, with D uncertain. The length of the CDR3 is 12 residues. CDR1 LGHNA and CDR2 YNFKEQ come from the germline V gene. Trimming took off 1 base at V and 5 bases at J, with 6 bases between the two ends. The CDR3 region is CASSQGSHEQYF. In DNA, the CDR3 is TGTGCCAGCAGCCAAGGCTCACACGAGCAGTACTTC.

The V call is TRBV7-6, the J call TRBJ2-3; D is uncertain. Germline V gives CDR1 SGHVS, CDR2 FNYEAQ. Trimming took off 2 bases at V and 3 bases at J, with 6 bases between the two ends. The CDR3 contains 13 residues. CDR3 residues: CASSLLVTDTQYF. The CDR3 DNA is TGTGCCAGCAGCTTACTAGTAACAGATACGCAGTATTTT.

The chain combines TRBV13 with TRBJ1-1; D is possibly TRBD1 (5 bases). V was shortened by 2 bases and J by 1 base, with 8 bases between the two germline ends. This CDR3 contains 14 residues. CDR1 is PRHDT and CDR2 is FYEKMQ in the germline V gene (reference sequence). The CDR3 nucleotides are TGTGCCAGCAGCTTATCGGGGGGGAACACTGAAGCTTTCTTT. Residues: CASSLSGGNTEAFF.

The chain uses TRBV7-9 and TRBJ2-1, with 7 bases lining up with TRBD1. V gave up 5 bases and J gave up 0 bases; unmatched junction bases: 4. CDR1 is SEHNR, CDR2 FQNEAQ, per germline (reference sequence). The CDR3 is 15 residues long. The CDR3 DNA is TGTGCCAGCAGCCAGACAGGGAGCTCCTACAATGAGCAGTTCTTC. It codes for CASSQTGSSYNEQFF.

V gene TRBV5-1 combines with J gene TRBJ2-7; the D is unclear. The CDR3 is 16 amino acids. V dropped 1 base and J dropped 0 bases, with 14 bases sitting between them. Germline CDR1 is SGHRS and CDR2 is YFSETQ. This CDR3 is CASSLLLASSSYEQYF. The CDR3 region has the DNA TGCGCCAGCAGCTTGTTGTTGGCCTCGAGCTCCTACGAGCAGTACTTC.

The chain couples TRBV5-1 to TRBJ1-2, with D uncertain. V was cut by 5 bases and J by 1 base, with 6 bases left in between. The CDR3 contains 12 residues. Germline CDR1 reads SGHRS; CDR2 reads YFSETQ. The CDR3 DNA sequence: TGCGCCAGCAGTTTAGATAACTATGGCTACACCTTC. Its protein is CASSLDNYGYTF.

The chain employs TRBV4-1 and TRBJ2-7; weak D call: TRBD2 (6 bases). CDR1 MGHRA and CDR2 YSYEKL come from the germline V gene. This CDR3 contains 17 residues. Trimming took off 0 bases at V and 0 bases at J, with 15 bases between the two ends. CDR3 sequence reads: CASSQDWGVPRSYEQYF. CDR3 DNA: TGCGCCAGCAGCCAAGATTGGGGGGTGCCCCGCTCCTACGAGCAGTACTTC.

This chain connects TRBV29-1 to TRBJ1-2, with 7 bases matching TRBD1. This CDR3 is 13 amino acids long. The germline CDR1 and CDR2 sequences are SQVTM and ANQGSEA. Trimming removed 4 bases from V and 5 bases from J; junction bases left unmatched: 7. The CDR3 sequence is CSVVARGAYGYTF. CDR3 in DNA: TGCAGCGTTGTCGCCAGGGGGGCTTATGGCTACACCTTC. The complete variable domain, with remaining parts taken from reference TRBV29-1 and TRBJ1-2, reads SAVISQKPSRDICQRGTSLTIQCQVDSQVTMMFWYRQQPGQSLTLIATANQGSEATYESGFVIDKFPISRPNLTFSTLTVSNMSPEDSSIYLCSVVARGAYGYTFGSGTRLTVV.

V usage is TRBV16 and J usage is TRBJ2-2, with TRBD1 matching 8 bases. The CDR3 is made up of 16 amino acids. V gave up 0 bases and J gave up 4 bases; unmatched junction bases: 4. Germline V gene sequence: CDR1 KGHSY, CDR2 FQNENV. The CDR3 DNA follows: TGTGCCAGCAGCCAATCCAGGGGGCTGAGCACCGGGGAGCTGTTTTTT. Translation gives CASSQSRGLSTGELFF.

The chain carries TRBV4-1 and TRBJ1-6, with TRBD1 identical over 7 bases. CDR3 length equals 16 residues. CDR1 and CDR2 from the germline V gene are MGHRA and YSYEKL. Trimming took 0 bases from V and 7 from J; bases not matched to a gene: 6. CDR3: CASSQDYTGVNSPLHF. The CDR3 DNA reads TGCGCCAGCAGCCAAGATTACACAGGGGTAAATTCACCCCTCCACTTT.

This clone was seen once. V gene TRBV4-1 combines with J gene TRBJ2-1, with TRBD2 matching 10 bases. The CDR3 has 15 amino acids. V lost 6 bases and J lost 8; bases outside the gene matches: 10. The germline gives CDR1 MGHRA, CDR2 YSYEKL. CDR3 DNA: TGCGCCAGCAGTTCCCCGTTGGGGACTAGCGATGAGCAGTTCTTC. It is translated as CASSSPLGTSDEQFF.

This chain joins TRBV25-1 and TRBJ2-7; 10 bases are a match to TRBD1. V was clipped by 7 bases and J by 6 bases; unmatched bases: 6. CDR1 and CDR2 (germline): MGHDK, SYGVNS. The CDR3 loop spans 13 amino acids. This CDR3 is CASKRQGAREQYF. CDR3 nucleotides: TGTGCCAGCAAGCGACAGGGGGCTCGCGAGCAGTACTTC.

The chain has TRBV29-1 and TRBJ2-3; D possibly matches TRBD1 or TRBD2 (5 bases each). Germline V gene sequence: CDR1 SQVTM, CDR2 ANQGSEA. The CDR3 contains 16 residues. V lost 7 bases and J 2 bases, leaving 22 bases between the germline ends. The CDR3 loop reads CSAQGTPNSDTDTQYF. As DNA, the CDR3 is TGCAGCGCCCAAGGGACCCCCAACTCCGACACAGATACGCAGTATTTT.

This chain uses TRBV7-6 with TRBJ2-7; 8 nucleotides agree with TRBD2. The CDR3 runs 15 residues. CDR1 and CDR2 from the germline V gene are SGHVS and FNYEAQ. V dropped 7 bases and J dropped 2; count of bases not matched to a gene: 10. The chain's CDR3 is CASIDSAGGTYEQYF. The DNA of the CDR3 is TGTGCCAGCATCGATTCTGCGGGAGGTACCTACGAGCAGTACTTC.

This chain links TRBV19 with TRBJ2-1, with a weak D call TRBD2 (6 bases). With 4 bases removed from V and 6 bases from J, the gap between germline ends came to 16 bases. Looked up from germline, CDR1 is LNHDA and CDR2 is SQIVND (reference sequence). The CDR3 length is 15 residues. The CDR3 sequence: CASSTPSRGGNEQFF. DNA of the CDR3: TGTGCCAGTAGTACACCCTCGCGGGGTGGCAATGAGCAGTTCTTC. The full variable domain, with the rest looked up from reference TRBV19 and TRBJ2-1, is DGGITQSPKYLFRKEGQNVTLSCEQNLNHDAMYWYRQDPGQGLRLIYYSQIVNDFQKGDIAEGYSVSREKKESFPLTVTSAQKNPTAFYLCASSTPSRGGNEQFFGPGTRLTVL.

Concerning this clone: The same CDR3 is also encoded by other DNA sequences in this sample. The V and J genes are TRBV5-4 and TRBJ2-5; no firm D call. Looked up from germline, CDR1 is SGHNT and CDR2 is YYREEE (reference sequence). V shed 0 bases and J shed 2 bases, with 5 bases lying between them. The CDR3 spans 13 residues. CDR3 coding DNA: TGTGCCAGCAGCTTGGCGGCGCAAGAGACCCAGTACTTC. Its translation is CASSLAAQETQYF.